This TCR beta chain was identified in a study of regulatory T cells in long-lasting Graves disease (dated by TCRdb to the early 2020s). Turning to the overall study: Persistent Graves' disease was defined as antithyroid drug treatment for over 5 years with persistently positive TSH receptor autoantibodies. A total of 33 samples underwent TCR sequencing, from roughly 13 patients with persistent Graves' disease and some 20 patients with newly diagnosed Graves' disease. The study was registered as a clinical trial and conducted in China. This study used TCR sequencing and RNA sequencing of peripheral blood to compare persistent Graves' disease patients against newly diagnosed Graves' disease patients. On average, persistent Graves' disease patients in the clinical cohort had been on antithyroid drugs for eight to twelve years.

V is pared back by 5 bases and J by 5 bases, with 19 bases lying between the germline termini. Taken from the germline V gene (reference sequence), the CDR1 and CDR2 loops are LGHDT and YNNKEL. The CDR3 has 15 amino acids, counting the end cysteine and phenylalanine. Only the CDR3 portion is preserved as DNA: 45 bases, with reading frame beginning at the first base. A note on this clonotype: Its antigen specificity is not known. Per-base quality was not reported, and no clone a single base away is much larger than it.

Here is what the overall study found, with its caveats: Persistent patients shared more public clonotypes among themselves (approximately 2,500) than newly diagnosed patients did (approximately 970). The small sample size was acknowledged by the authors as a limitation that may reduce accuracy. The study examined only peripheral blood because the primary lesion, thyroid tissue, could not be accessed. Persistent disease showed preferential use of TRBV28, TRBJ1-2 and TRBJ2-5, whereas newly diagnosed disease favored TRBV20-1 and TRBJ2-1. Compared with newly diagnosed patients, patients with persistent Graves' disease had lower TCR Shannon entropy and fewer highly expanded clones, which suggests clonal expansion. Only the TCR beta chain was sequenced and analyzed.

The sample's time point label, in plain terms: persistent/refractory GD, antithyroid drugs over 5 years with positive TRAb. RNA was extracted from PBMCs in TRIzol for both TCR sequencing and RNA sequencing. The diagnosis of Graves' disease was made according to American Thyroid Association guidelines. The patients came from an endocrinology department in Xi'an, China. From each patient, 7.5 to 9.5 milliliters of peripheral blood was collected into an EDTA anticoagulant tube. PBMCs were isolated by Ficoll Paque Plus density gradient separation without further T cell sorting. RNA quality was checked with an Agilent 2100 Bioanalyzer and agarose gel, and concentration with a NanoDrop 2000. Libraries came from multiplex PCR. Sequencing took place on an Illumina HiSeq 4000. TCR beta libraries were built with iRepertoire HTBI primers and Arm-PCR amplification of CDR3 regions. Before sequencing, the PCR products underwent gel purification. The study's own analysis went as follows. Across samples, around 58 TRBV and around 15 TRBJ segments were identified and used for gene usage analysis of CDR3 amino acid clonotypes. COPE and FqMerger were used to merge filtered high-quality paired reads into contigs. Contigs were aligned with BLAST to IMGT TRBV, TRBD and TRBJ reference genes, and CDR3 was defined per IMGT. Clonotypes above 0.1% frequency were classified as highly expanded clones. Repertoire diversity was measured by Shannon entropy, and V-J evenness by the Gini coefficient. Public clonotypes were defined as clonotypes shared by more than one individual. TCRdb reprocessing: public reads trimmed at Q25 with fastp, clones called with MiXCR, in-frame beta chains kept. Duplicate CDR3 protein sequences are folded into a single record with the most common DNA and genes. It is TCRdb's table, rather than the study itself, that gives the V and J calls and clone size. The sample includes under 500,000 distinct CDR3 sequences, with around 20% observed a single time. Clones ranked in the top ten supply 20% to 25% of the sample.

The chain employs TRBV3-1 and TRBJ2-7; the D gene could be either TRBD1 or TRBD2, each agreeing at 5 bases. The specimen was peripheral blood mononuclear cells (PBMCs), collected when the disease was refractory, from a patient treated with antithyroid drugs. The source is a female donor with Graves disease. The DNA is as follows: TGTGCCAGCAGCACTAGTGTGGGGCGACCTGACGAGCAGTACTTC. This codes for CASSTSVGRPDEQYF.